The 15 T cell receptor beta chains in this list originate from one sample, sequenced in a study of blood T cell repertoires in COVID-19. Using immunoSEQ multiplex PCR, the repertoire was profiled, and TCRdb retains in-frame clones only, with some absent. The profile shows fewer than 200,000 clones, over 75% of them singletons. Material for sequencing was peripheral blood. The source is a man aged 55-75 years who had recovered from COVID-19.

The chain uses TRBV4-3 and TRBJ1-1; no clear D. This CDR3 is 13 amino acids long. V shed 0 bases and J shed 5 bases, with 7 bases lying between them. In germline, CDR1 is LGHNA, CDR2 YSLEER. The CDR3 region has the DNA TGCGCCAGCAGCCAAGATTCCGGGACTGAAGCTTTCTTT. Encoded protein: CASSQDSGTEAFF.

The V call is TRBV20-1, the J call TRBJ1-1; D remains ambiguous. Germline CDR1 DFQATT, CDR2 SNEGSKA (reference sequence). V dropped 3 bases and J dropped 2 bases, with 7 bases sitting between them. The CDR3 contains 12 residues. CDR3 sequence reads: CSASTTNTEAFF. The CDR3 DNA reads as TGCAGTGCTAGTACGACAAACACTGAAGCTTTCTTT.

This clone was detected only a few times. The chain has TRBV6-5 and TRBJ2-1; D might be TRBD1 (6 bases). V dropped 11 bases and J dropped 0 bases, with 14 bases sitting between them. The CDR3 contains 14 residues. The germline gives CDR1 MNHEY, CDR2 SVGAGI. The CDR3 region has the DNA TGTGCCCCCCAAAAGGGGGACTCCTACAATGAGCAGTTCTTC. Translated, it gives CAPQKGDSYNEQFF.

The chain joins TRBV5-1 to TRBJ1-5, with 10 positions matching TRBD1. Germline-derived CDR1 and CDR2 are SGHRS and YFSETQ. The CDR3 sequence is 16 residues long. Trimming cost V 0 bases and J 2 bases; bases outside gene matches: 2. The CDR3 nucleotides read TGCGCCAGCAGCTTGGGGACAGGGGGGCGCAATCAGCCCCAGCATTTT. Its protein product is CASSLGTGGRNQPQHF.

This CDR3 is CASSYAQGGTTQYF. The CDR3 DNA follows: TGTGCCAGCAGTTACGCGCAGGGGGGAACCACGCAGTATTTT. V gene TRBV6-6 combines with J gene TRBJ2-3, with D possibly TRBD1 on 7 matching bases. The CDR3 extends over 14 amino acids. The V end lost 2 bases, the J end lost 9 bases, and 15 bases lay between the germline ends. The germline V gene has CDR1 MNHNY and CDR2 SVGAGI (reference sequence).

This clone was observed a handful of times. As DNA, the CDR3 is TGTGCCAGCAGCTTCGGATTAGCGGACACCGGGGAGCTGTTTTTT. It encodes CASSFGLADTGELFF. The rearrangement joins TRBV5-4 to TRBJ2-2; tentatively, D is TRBD2 (6 bases). The CDR3 sequence is 15 residues long. Trimming took 2 bases from V and 3 from J, leaving 11 bases between them. The germline V gene encodes CDR1 SGHNT and CDR2 YYREEE (reference sequence).

The chain employs TRBV3-1 (or the pseudogene TRBV3-2) and TRBJ2-7, with a possible D match to TRBD1 (7 bases). The CDR3 runs 21 residues. Trimming left V 4 bases short and J 0 bases short, with 31 bases between. CDR1 is LGHDT and CDR2 is YNNKEL in the germline V gene (reference sequence). The CDR3 coding sequence is TGTGCCAGCAGCCGACGAGGAGGGGCAGGGGGATGGGGGATGGGCTCCTACGAGCAGTACTTC. This translates into CASSRRGGAGGWGMGSYEQYF.

The chain recombines TRBV7-2 with TRBJ1-2, with D uncertain. The CDR3 is 14 amino acids. V was clipped by 1 base and J by 4 bases, with 10 bases between them. Germline loops: CDR1 SGHTA, CDR2 FQGNSA. This CDR3 reads CASSLVVRIYGYTF. CDR3 sequence (DNA): TGTGCCAGCAGCTTAGTAGTCAGGATCTATGGCTACACCTTC.

The rearrangement uses TRBV3-1 (or the pseudogene TRBV3-2) and TRBJ1-1; TRBD1 might be the D (6 bases). Germline CDR1 is LGHDT and CDR2 is YNNKEL (reference sequence). The CDR3 consists of 14 residues. V lost 3 bases and J 1 base, leaving 9 bases between the germline ends. DNA of the CDR3: TGTGCCAGCAGCCATACAGGGAGGAACACTGAAGCTTTCTTT. It codes for CASSHTGRNTEAFF.

V is TRBV11-2 and J is TRBJ1-3; 11 bases are shared with TRBD1. Germline CDR1 reads SGHAT; CDR2 reads FQNNGV. This CDR3 region has 19 residues. The ends lost 3 bases at V and 5 bases at J; junction bases unmatched: 15. CDR3: CASSFLTLDGTGGRNTIYF. DNA of the CDR3: TGTGCCAGCAGCTTTCTTACTCTGGATGGGACAGGGGGGAGAAACACCATATATTTT.

This sequence joins TRBV4-2 and TRBJ2-5; D is perhaps TRBD1 (6 bases). The CDR3 runs 15 residues. Trimming removed 1 base at V and 5 bases at J, with 14 bases between. Germline loops: CDR1 LGHNA, CDR2 YNFKEQ. Here the CDR3 reads CASSQAAGEYETQYF. The CDR3 coding sequence is TGTGCCAGCAGCCAAGCCGCAGGGGAGTACGAGACCCAGTACTTC.

This chain links TRBV15 with TRBJ2-5, with TRBD1 matching 11 bases. V gave up 5 bases and J gave up 4 bases; unmatched junction bases: 12. The CDR3 runs to 17 residues. Looked up from germline, CDR1 is LNHNV and CDR2 is YYDKDF (reference sequence). The CDR3 spells CATSVGLDRGLRETQYF. CDR3 DNA sequence: TGTGCCACCAGCGTTGGGCTGGACAGGGGGCTTCGAGAGACCCAGTACTTC.

The rearrangement joins TRBV5-1 to TRBJ2-1; 12 nucleotides align to TRBD2. Germline trimming cut 2 bases from V and 4 bases from J; bases unmatched to any gene: 1. CDR1 and CDR2 from the germline V gene are SGHRS and YFSETQ. This CDR3 has 15 amino acids. CDR3 in amino acids: CASSFTSGGYNEQFF. CDR3 bases: TGCGCCAGCAGCTTTACTAGCGGGGGGTACAATGAGCAGTTCTTC.

This chain links TRBV19 with TRBJ1-1; the D gene is possibly TRBD1 (6 bases). The CDR3 contains 13 residues. Trimming removed 6 bases from V and 3 bases from J, with 11 bases in between. Germline V CDR1 and CDR2: LNHDA, SQIVND (reference sequence). The CDR3 bases are TGTGCCAGTAGCTACAACAGGGACACTGAAGCTTTCTTT. Protein: CASSYNRDTEAFF. Looking up the rest from reference TRBV19 and TRBJ1-1 gives the full variable domain: DGGITQSPKYLFRKEGQNVTLSCEQNLNHDAMYWYRQDPGQGLRLIYYSQIVNDFQKGDIAEGYSVSREKKESFPLTVTSAQKNPTAFYLCASSYNRDTEAFFGQGTRLTVV.

Here the CDR3 reads CASASGISGGANEQFF. As DNA, the CDR3 is TGTGCCAGCGCCTCTGGGATCTCCGGGGGGGCCAATGAGCAGTTCTTC. The rearrangement uses TRBV27 and TRBJ2-1; 8 positions agree with TRBD2. Unmatched junction bases numbered 15, after V lost 8 bases and J lost 6 bases. This CDR3 contains 16 residues. Germline CDR1 reads MNHEY; CDR2 reads SMNVEV (reference sequence).